These 13 T cell receptor beta chains came from one sample sequenced in a study of T cells in Graves' hyperthyroidism and ophthalmopathy (dated by TCRdb to between 2017 and 2020). The library was generated by multiplex PCR. The data were produced on an Illumina HiSeq 2000. TCR beta CDR3 regions were amplified from RNA transcripts. For the first round of RT-PCR on the TCR CDR3, the HTBI primer set was used together with the Qiagen OneStep RT-PCR kit. Through fastp at Q25 and MiXCR, TCRdb rebuilt clones from the public reads, retaining in-frame beta chains. Identical CDR3 proteins give one entry, which carries the most common genes and DNA. This sample comprises about 52,000 distinct CDR3 sequences, roughly 50% of them detected only once. The ten largest clonotypes hold about 8.9% of the sample. What was sequenced was blood. Every receptor here comes from a woman in her forties or fifties with Graves' ophthalmopathy.

Of note for this clonotype: A clone one base away is much larger, so this may be a read error. The gene calls are TRBV6-5 and TRBJ1-1, with unresolved D. Germline V gives CDR1 MNHEY, CDR2 SVGAGI. CDR3 length: 15 residues. V lost 0 bases and J 3 bases, leaving 11 bases between the germline ends. This CDR3 is CASSYSRPAYTEAFF. The CDR3, as DNA: TGTGCCAGCAGTTACTCGCGACCTGCGTACACTGAAGCTTTCTTT.

The CDR3, as DNA: TGTGCCAGTAGTATAGGGACAGTAAATCAGCCCCTCCACTTT. This codes for CASSIGTVNQPLHF. This chain joins TRBV19 and TRBJ1-6; maybe TRBD1 (6 bases). Per the germline V gene, CDR1 is LNHDA and CDR2 is SQIVND (reference sequence). The V end lost 1 base, the J end lost 13 bases, and 14 bases lay between the germline ends. The CDR3 has 14 amino acids.

This clonotype was recorded at least ten times. The V gene is TRBV19, the J gene TRBJ2-5, with 10 bases matching TRBD2. The length of the CDR3 is 22 residues. With V trimmed by 8 bases and J by 4 bases, 31 bases remained unmatched. The germline V gene encodes CDR1 LNHDA and CDR2 SQIVND (reference sequence). The CDR3 nucleotides are TGTGCCAGTGCCGATTTGGGACACTCGTCTAGCGGGAGATCTGGTCTTCTAGAGACCCAGTACTTC. Its protein product is CASADLGHSSSGRSGLLETQYF.

This clonotype has a count of ten or more. The germline gene is not matched at one end of the junction; a read error may be the cause. The chain couples TRBV12-3 or TRBV12-4 to TRBJ1-3; possible D gene TRBD1, 5 bases. The CDR3 is made up of 14 amino acids. Written as DNA, the CDR3 is TGTGCCAGCAGCCCACAGGTCTCTGGAAGCACCATATATTTT. It encodes CASSPQVSGSTIYF.

A note on this clonotype: A single base separates this from a much larger clone, so it may be a read error. This sequence joins TRBV6-1 and TRBJ2-1, with 7 nucleotides matching TRBD1. This CDR3 has 16 residues. Germline V gives CDR1 MNHNS, CDR2 SASEGT. The CDR3 region has the DNA TGTGCCGGCAGAGACTTCCGGGACAGCGCCTACAATGAGCAGTTCTTC. Translating gives CAGRDFRDSAYNEQFF.

The rearrangement joins TRBV7-3 to TRBJ2-3; 12 bases fit TRBD2. Germline V CDR1 and CDR2: SGHTA, FQGTGA. V shed 4 bases and J 5 bases; nucleotides not matched to a gene: 7. The CDR3 contains 16 residues. This CDR3 reads CASSSDPSGGGDTQYF. The CDR3, as DNA: TGTGCCAGCAGCTCGGATCCTAGCGGGGGGGGAGATACGCAGTATTTT.

This clonotype occurred many times. This rearrangement joins TRBV6-5 to TRBJ2-2, with D unresolved. CDR1 MNHEY and CDR2 SVGAGI come from the germline V gene. Trimming removed 0 bases from V and 5 bases from J, with 7 bases in between. The CDR3 totals 14 residues. DNA of the CDR3: TGTGCCAGCAGTTACTCTCTTGGAACCGGGGAGCTGTTTTTT. As protein: CASSYSLGTGELFF.

This chain joins TRBV19 and TRBJ1-2, with D hard to call. The CDR3 is 12 amino acids. Deletions cut 5 bases from V and 2 bases from J, with 6 bases between. CDR1 and CDR2 from the germline V gene are LNHDA and SQIVND (reference sequence). The CDR3 protein is CASSPNNYGYTF. CDR3 sequence (DNA): TGTGCCAGTAGTCCCAACAACTATGGCTACACCTTC.

Note on this clonotype: This may arise from a read error, as a much more abundant clone is one base away. This chain uses TRBV5-1 with TRBJ1-1; 7 nucleotides line up with TRBD1. V was clipped by 7 bases and J by 4 bases; unmatched bases: 10. The germline CDR1 and CDR2 sequences are SGHRS and YFSETQ. The CDR3 loop spans 14 amino acids. The CDR3 sequence is CASGLGGTATEAFF. The CDR3 DNA follows: TGCGCCAGCGGCCTGGGGGGGACAGCCACTGAAGCTTTCTTT.

A remark on this clonotype: No conserved phenylalanine or tryptophan ends this CDR3, so it is likely a read error. It is unclear where the CDR3 begins or ends on the DNA, so no DNA is shown, and the CDR3 is as TCRdb lists it. V and J are TRBV19 and TRBJ2-6; the table's TRBD2 call for D was not verified on the DNA. Germline V lookup: CDR1 LNHDA, CDR2 SQIVND (reference sequence). The CDR3 is 17 amino acids long, termini counted. CDR3 region: CASSLEGPASGANVLTC.

This clonotype turned up a few times. Given a much more abundant clone one base away, this may be a read error. The rearrangement links TRBV6-5 to TRBJ2-2; 7 bases are a match to TRBD1. Losses at the gene ends were 5 bases for V and 7 bases for J; bases not matched to a gene: 7. The CDR3 consists of 14 residues. Germline-derived CDR1 and CDR2 are MNHEY and SVGAGI. In DNA, the CDR3 is TGTGCCAGCAGTCCCAGGGGGTTCCTCGGGGAGCTGTTTTTT. Translation: CASSPRGFLGELFF.

This clonotype was recorded many times. This chain joins TRBV9 and TRBJ2-2; D might be TRBD1 (6 bases). There are 18 residues in the CDR3. Germline assignment: CDR1 SGDLS and CDR2 YYNGEE. V was cut by 1 base and J by 6 bases, with 22 bases left in between. The CDR3 DNA sequence: TGTGCCAGCAGCGTAAATGTCAGGGGTCGTTCGGGTGCCGGGGAGCTGTTTTTT. Residues: CASSVNVRGRSGAGELFF.

The gene calls are TRBV18 and TRBJ2-5; possibly TRBD1 for D (7 bases). This CDR3 has 15 amino acids. Trimming removed 3 bases from V and 5 bases from J, with 16 bases in between. Germline V gene sequence: CDR1 KGHSH, CDR2 LQKENI. The DNA of the CDR3 is TGTGCCAGCTCACCCAACGGGCAGGGGGGCGAGACCCAGTACTTC. This gives the protein CASSPNGQGGETQYF.